This entry describes one T cell receptor beta chain. TCRdb's copy holds only in-frame clones and misses some; the assay was immunoSEQ multiplex PCR. The sample comprises about 8,200 clones, over 25% of which are singletons, and 5.7% rests with the top ten. The sample comes from a study of graft-versus-host responses after intestinal transplantation. CDR1 is SGHRS and CDR2 is YFSETQ in the germline V gene. With 2 bases removed from V and 4 bases from J, the gap between germline ends came to 13 bases. The CDR3 contains 15 residues. The receptor was derived from a human patient who received an intestinal transplant. The specimen was alloreactive CD4+ T cells from a mixed lymphocyte reaction culture, collected before intestinal transplant. Sample subset: CFSE-low proliferating T cells sorted from roughly 6-day pre-transplant mixed lymphocyte reaction (GvH or HvG direction). The chain links TRBV5-1 to TRBJ2-1; perhaps TRBD1 as D (7 bases). The CDR3 DNA follows: TGCGCCAGCAGCTTAGCGCAGGGGGGATACAATGAGCAGTTCTTC. It encodes CASSLAQGGYNEQFF.